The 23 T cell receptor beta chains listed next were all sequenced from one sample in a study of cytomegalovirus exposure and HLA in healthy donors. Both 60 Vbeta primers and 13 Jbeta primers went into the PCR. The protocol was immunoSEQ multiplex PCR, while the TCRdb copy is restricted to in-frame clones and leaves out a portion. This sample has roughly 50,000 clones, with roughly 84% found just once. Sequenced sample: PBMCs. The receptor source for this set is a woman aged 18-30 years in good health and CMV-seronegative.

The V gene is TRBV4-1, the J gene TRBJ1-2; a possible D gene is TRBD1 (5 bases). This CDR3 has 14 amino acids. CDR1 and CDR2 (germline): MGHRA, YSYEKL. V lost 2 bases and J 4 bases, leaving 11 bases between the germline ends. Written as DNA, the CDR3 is TGCGCCAGCAGCCAACTTGGGGGGATCTATGGCTACACCTTC. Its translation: CASSQLGGIYGYTF.

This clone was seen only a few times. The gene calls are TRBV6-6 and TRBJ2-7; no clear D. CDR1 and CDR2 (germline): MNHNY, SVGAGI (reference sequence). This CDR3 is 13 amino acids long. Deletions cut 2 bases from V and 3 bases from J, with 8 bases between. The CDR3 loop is CASSYDEIYEQYF. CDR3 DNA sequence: TGTGCCAGCAGTTACGATGAGATCTACGAGCAGTACTTC.

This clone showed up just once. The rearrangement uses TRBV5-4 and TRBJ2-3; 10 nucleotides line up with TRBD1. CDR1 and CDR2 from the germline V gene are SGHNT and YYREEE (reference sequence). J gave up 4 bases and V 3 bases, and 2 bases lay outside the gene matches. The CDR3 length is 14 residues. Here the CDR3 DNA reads TGTGCCAGCAGCTGGGACAGGGGATCAGATACGCAGTATTTT. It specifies CASSWDRGSDTQYF.

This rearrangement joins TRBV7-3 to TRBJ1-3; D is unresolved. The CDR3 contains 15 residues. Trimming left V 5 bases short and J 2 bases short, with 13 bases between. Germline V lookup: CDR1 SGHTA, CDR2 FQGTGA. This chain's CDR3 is CASSLKGGAGNTIYF. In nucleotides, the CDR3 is TGTGCCAGCAGCCTAAAAGGCGGGGCTGGAAACACCATATATTTT.

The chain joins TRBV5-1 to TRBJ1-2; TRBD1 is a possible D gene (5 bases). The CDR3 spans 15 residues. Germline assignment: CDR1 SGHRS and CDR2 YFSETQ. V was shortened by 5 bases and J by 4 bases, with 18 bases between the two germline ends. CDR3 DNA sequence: TGCGCCAGCAGACGAAGACAGTCTTCTGGCTATGGCTACACCTTC. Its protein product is CASRRRQSSGYGYTF.

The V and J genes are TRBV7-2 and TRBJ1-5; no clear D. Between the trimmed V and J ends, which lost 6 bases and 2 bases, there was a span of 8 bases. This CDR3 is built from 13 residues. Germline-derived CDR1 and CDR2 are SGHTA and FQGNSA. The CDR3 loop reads CASRLGGNQPQHF. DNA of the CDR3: TGTGCCAGCAGATTGGGCGGCAATCAGCCCCAGCATTTT. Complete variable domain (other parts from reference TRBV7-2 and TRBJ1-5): GAGVSQSPSNKVTEKGKDVELRCDPISGHTALYWYRQSLGQGLEFLIYFQGNSAPDKSGLPSDRFSAERTGGSVSTLTIQRTQQEDSAVYLCASRLGGNQPQHFGDGTRLSIL.

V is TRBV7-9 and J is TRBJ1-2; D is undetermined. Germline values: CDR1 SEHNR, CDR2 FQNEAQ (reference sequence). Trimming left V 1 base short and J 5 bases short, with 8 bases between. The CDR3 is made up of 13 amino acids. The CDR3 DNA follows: TGTGCCAGCAGCTTAGACAGACATTATGGCTACACCTTC. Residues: CASSLDRHYGYTF.

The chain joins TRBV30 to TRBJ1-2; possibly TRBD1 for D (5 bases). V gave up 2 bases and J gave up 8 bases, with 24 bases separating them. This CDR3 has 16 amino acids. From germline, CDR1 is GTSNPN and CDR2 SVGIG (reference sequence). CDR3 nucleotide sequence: TGTGCCTGGAGTCAGGCGGGACTGGATGTATTTCGGGGCTACACCTTC. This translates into CAWSQAGLDVFRGYTF.

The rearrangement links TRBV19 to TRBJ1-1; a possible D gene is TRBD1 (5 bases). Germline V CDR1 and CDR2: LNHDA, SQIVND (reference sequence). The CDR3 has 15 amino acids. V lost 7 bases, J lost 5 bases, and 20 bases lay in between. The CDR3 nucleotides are TGTGCCAGTACCTCTCTTGGGGGGGTGAGTACTGAAGCTTTCTTT. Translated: CASTSLGGVSTEAFF.

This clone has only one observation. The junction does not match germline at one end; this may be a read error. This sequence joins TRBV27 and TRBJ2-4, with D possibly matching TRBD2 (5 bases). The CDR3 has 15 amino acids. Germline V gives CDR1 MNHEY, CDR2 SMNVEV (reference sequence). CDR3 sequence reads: CASSSLTGVKNSQYF. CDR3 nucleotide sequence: TGTGCCAGCAGTTCCCTCACCGGGGTGAAAAACAGTCAGTACTTC.

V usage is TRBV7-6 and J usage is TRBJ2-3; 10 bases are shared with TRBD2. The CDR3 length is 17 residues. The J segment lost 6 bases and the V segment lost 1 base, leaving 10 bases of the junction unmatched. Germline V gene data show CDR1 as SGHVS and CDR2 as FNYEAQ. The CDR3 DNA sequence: TGTGCCAGCAGCTTAGTGATTCCAGCGGGAGGGCCTGATACGCAGTATTTT. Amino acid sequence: CASSLVIPAGGPDTQYF.

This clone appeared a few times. CDR3 amino acids: CASSSSPLNYGYTF. In nucleotides, the CDR3 is TGTGCCAGCAGTTCCTCGCCCCTAAACTATGGCTACACCTTC. The chain has TRBV28 and TRBJ1-2; no clear D. The CDR3 sequence is 14 residues long. Germline V CDR1 and CDR2: MDHEN, SYDVKM. V lost 4 bases to trimming and J lost 2 bases, with 11 bases between them.

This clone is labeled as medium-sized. CDR3 in amino acids: CASSEEGLGSYEQYF. The CDR3 DNA follows: TGTGCCAGCAGTGAAGAGGGACTAGGCTCCTACGAGCAGTACTTC. The chain has TRBV6-1 and TRBJ2-7; 8 nucleotides line up with TRBD2. In germline, CDR1 is MNHNS, CDR2 SASEGT. The CDR3 loop spans 15 amino acids. V trimming: 1 base; J trimming: 0 bases; junction bases outside the gene matches: 2.

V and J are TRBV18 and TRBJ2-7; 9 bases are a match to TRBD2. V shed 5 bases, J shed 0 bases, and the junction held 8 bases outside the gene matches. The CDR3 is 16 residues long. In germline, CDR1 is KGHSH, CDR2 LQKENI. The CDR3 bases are TGTGCCAGCTCAAGGGGACTAGCTGATCTCTCCTACGAGCAGTACTTC. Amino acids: CASSRGLADLSYEQYF.

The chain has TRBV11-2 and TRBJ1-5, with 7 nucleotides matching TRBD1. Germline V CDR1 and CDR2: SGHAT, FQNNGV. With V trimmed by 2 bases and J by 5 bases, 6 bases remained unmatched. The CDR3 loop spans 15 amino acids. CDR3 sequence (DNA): TGTGCCAGCAGCTTATGGGACAGCCCCCATCAGCCCCAGCATTTT. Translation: CASSLWDSPHQPQHF.

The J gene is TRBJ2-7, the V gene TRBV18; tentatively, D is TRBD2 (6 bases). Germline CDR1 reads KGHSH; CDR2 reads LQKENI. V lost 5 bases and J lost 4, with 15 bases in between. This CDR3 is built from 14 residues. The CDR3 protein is CASSSEALAYEQYF. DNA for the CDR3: TGTGCCAGCTCATCAGAGGCACTAGCTTACGAGCAGTACTTC.

The CDR3 nucleotides are TGCGCCAGCAGGGGAGACAGGGTTGGGGAGACCCAGTACTTC. Translating it yields CASRGDRVGETQYF. The chain carries TRBV4-1 and TRBJ2-5; TRBD1 aligns across 7 bases. Germline-derived CDR1 and CDR2 are MGHRA and YSYEKL. The V and J ends lost 6 bases and 5 bases, in that order; junction bases with no gene match: 9. This CDR3 is 14 amino acids long.

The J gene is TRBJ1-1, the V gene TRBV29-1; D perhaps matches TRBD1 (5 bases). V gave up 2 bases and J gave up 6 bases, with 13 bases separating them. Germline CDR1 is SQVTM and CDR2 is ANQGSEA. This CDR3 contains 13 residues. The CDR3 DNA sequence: TGCAGCGTTGAAAAGGGGCCAAGGGCTGAAGCTTTCTTT. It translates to CSVEKGPRAEAFF. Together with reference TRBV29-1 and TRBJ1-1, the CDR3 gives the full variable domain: SAVISQKPSRDICQRGTSLTIQCQVDSQVTMMFWYRQQPGQSLTLIATANQGSEATYESGFVIDKFPISRPNLTFSTLTVSNMSPEDSSIYLCSVEKGPRAEAFFGQGTRLTVV.

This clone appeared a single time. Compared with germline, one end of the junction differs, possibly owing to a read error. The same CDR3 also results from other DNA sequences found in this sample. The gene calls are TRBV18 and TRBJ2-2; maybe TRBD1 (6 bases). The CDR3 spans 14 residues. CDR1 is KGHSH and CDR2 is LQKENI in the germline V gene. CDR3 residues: CASSPGQNTGELFF. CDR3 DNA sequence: TGCGCCAGCTCGCCGGGACAGAACACCGGGGAGCTGTTTTTT.

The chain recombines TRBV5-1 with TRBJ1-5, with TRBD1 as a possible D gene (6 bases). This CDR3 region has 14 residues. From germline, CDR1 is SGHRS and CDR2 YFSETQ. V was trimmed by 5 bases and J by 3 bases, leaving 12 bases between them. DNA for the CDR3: TGCGCCAGCAGTCCCACAGGGAACAATCAGCCCCAGCATTTT. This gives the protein CASSPTGNNQPQHF.

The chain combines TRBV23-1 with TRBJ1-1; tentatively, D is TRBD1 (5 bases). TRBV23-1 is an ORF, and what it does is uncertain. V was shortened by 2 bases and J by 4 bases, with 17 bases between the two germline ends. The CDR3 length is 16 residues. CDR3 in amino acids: CASSQPQGPRATEAFF. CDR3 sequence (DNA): TGCGCCAGCAGTCAACCCCAGGGCCCCCGGGCCACTGAAGCTTTCTTT.

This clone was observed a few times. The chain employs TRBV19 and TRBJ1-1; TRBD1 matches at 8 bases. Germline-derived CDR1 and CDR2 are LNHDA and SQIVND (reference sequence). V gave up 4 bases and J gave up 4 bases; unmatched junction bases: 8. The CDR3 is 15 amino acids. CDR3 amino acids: CASSTRGTGRTEAFF. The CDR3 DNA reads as TGTGCCAGTAGTACTCGTGGGACAGGACGCACTGAAGCTTTCTTT.

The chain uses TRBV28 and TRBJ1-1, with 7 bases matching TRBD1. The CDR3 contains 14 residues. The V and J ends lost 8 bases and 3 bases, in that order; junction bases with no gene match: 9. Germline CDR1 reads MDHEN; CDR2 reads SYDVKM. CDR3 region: CASGLTGSDTEAFF. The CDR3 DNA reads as TGTGCCAGCGGACTGACAGGGTCAGACACTGAAGCTTTCTTT.